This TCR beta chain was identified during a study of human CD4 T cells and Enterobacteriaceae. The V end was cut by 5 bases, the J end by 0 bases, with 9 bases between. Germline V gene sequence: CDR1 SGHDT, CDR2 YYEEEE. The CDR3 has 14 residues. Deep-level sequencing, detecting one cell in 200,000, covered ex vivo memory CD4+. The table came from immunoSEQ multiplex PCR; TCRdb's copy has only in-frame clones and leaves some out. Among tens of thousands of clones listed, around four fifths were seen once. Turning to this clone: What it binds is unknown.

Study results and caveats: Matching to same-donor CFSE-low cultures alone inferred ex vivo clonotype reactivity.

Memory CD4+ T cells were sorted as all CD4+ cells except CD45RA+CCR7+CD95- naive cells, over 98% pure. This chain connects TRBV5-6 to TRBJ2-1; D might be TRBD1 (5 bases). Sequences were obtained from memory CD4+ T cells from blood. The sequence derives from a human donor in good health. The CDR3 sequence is CASRTQDSYNEQFF. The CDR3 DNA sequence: TGTGCCAGCAGGACACAGGACTCCTACAATGAGCAGTTCTTC.